The 26 T cell receptor beta chains in this list originate from one sample, sequenced in a study of T cell changes during pregnancy in multiple sclerosis. Some clones are missing from TCRdb's copy, which holds only in-frame ones; the method was immunoSEQ multiplex PCR. The table shows over 60,000 clones, with around 92% occurring only once. The source material was peripheral blood, sampled in the third trimester of pregnancy. These receptors all stem from a female donor in good health, enrolled as a control in a pregnancy study.

The J gene is TRBJ1-1, the V gene TRBV7-9, with D perhaps matching TRBD1 (6 bases). Germline-derived CDR1 and CDR2 are SEHNR and FQNEAQ (reference sequence). The CDR3 covers 13 residues. Trimming took 6 bases from V and 7 from J, leaving 15 bases between them. CDR3 sequence: CASSQTGSNEAFF. The CDR3 DNA follows: TGTGCCAGCAGTCAAACAGGGTCGAATGAAGCTTTCTTT.

The V call is TRBV6-1, the J call TRBJ1-4; 10 nucleotides agree with TRBD1. CDR1 is MNHNS, CDR2 SASEGT, per germline. The J segment lost 5 bases and the V segment lost 6 bases, leaving 3 bases of the junction unmatched. The CDR3 sequence is 14 residues long. The CDR3 here is CASSLGQGNEKLFF. The CDR3 DNA is TGTGCCAGCAGCCTGGGACAGGGGAATGAAAAACTGTTTTTT.

The CDR3 sequence is CASSEPSQGTNTGELFF. The DNA for the CDR3 is TGTGCCAGCAGTGAACCAAGCCAGGGGACGAACACCGGGGAGCTGTTTTTT. J is TRBJ2-2 and V is TRBV2; D possibly corresponds to TRBD1 (6 bases). The CDR3 covers 17 residues. With 2 bases removed from V and 0 bases from J, the gap between germline ends came to 13 bases. In germline, CDR1 is SNHLY, CDR2 FYNNEI.

The chain is built from TRBV30 and TRBJ2-5, with D maybe TRBD2 (6 bases). The J call is doubtful: the DNA matches TRBJ2-7 better. The V gene's germline CDR1 is GTSNPN and CDR2 SVGIG (reference sequence). This CDR3 is built from 14 residues. CDR3 sequence: CAWSGYYGRGEQYF. The CDR3 coding sequence is TGTGCCTGGAGTGGCTATTACGGGAGAGGCGAGCAGTACTTC.

CDR3 coding DNA: TGTGCCAGCAGCTTAGAGCAGGGTTTCAATCAGCCCCAGCATTTT. Its translation is CASSLEQGFNQPQHF. The chain employs TRBV7-6 and TRBJ1-5, with a possible D match to TRBD1 (5 bases). The V end lost 1 base, the J end lost 3 bases, and 10 bases lay between the germline ends. CDR3 length: 15 amino acids. From germline, CDR1 is SGHVS and CDR2 FNYEAQ.

The chain links TRBV5-1 to TRBJ2-2; D is possibly TRBD1 (6 bases). Between the trimmed V and J ends, which lost 4 bases and 4 bases, there was a span of 11 bases. The CDR3 runs to 14 residues. Germline CDR1 and CDR2: SGHRS and YFSETQ. This CDR3 is CASSGRGSTGELFF. The DNA of the CDR3 is TGCGCCAGCAGCGGCAGGGGAAGCACCGGGGAGCTGTTTTTT.

The V gene is TRBV7-2, the J gene TRBJ2-7; 8 nucleotides match TRBD2. Germline CDR1 and CDR2: SGHTA and FQGNSA. V was pared by 8 bases and J by 0 bases, with 9 bases of the junction left unmatched. The CDR3 covers 15 residues. Written as DNA, the CDR3 is TGTGCCAGCCGGGCCGGCGGGGGGAGCTCCTACGAGCAGTACTTC. Translating it yields CASRAGGGSSYEQYF.

The chain links TRBV6-5 to TRBJ1-2; TRBD1 might be the D (5 bases). There are 14 residues in the CDR3. Germline lookup yields CDR1 MNHEY and CDR2 SVGAGI. Trimming removed 5 bases from V and 1 base from J, with 11 bases in between. CDR3 region: CASSHPQGNYGYTF. The CDR3 nucleotides read TGTGCCAGCAGTCACCCCCAGGGTAACTATGGCTACACCTTC.

The chain couples TRBV6-6 to TRBJ2-4; perhaps TRBD1 as D (6 bases). Germline loops: CDR1 MNHNY, CDR2 SVGAGI (reference sequence). V gave up 5 bases and J gave up 1 base, with 15 bases separating them. The CDR3 covers 16 residues. The CDR3: CASSPQGRSAKNIQYF. In DNA form, the CDR3 reads TGTGCCAGCAGTCCCCAGGGGCGATCCGCCAAAAACATTCAGTACTTC.

The V and J genes are TRBV19 and TRBJ1-5; the match to TRBD1 covers 7 bases. Germline-derived CDR1 and CDR2 are LNHDA and SQIVND (reference sequence). This CDR3 is built from 17 residues. The junction had 9 bases not matched to a gene; V was cut back by 4 bases and J by 0 bases. DNA for the CDR3: TGTGCCAGTAGTACCCTACCGACAGGGTATAGCAATCAGCCCCAGCATTTT. Translation: CASSTLPTGYSNQPQHF.

The V call is TRBV6-5, the J call TRBJ2-5; tentative D call: TRBD1 (6 bases). V lost 5 bases and J 3 bases, leaving 7 bases between the germline ends. The CDR3 sequence is 12 residues long. Germline-derived CDR1 and CDR2 are MNHEY and SVGAGI. The CDR3 reads CASSRTEETQYF. DNA of the CDR3: TGTGCCAGCAGTCGGACAGAAGAGACCCAGTACTTC.

This rearrangement joins TRBV7-9 to TRBJ2-7; unclear D gene. The CDR3 totals 12 residues. Germline CDR1 SEHNR, CDR2 FQNEAQ (reference sequence). V shed 1 base and J shed 4 bases, with 5 bases lying between them. CDR3 in amino acids: CASSLGQYEQYF. The CDR3 DNA reads as TGTGCCAGCAGCTTAGGGCAGTACGAGCAGTACTTC.

CDR3 amino acids: CASESDRFGTEAFF. The DNA for the CDR3 is TGTGCCAGCGAATCTGACAGATTTGGCACTGAAGCTTTCTTT. The chain employs TRBV7-8 and TRBJ1-1, with TRBD1 as a possible D gene (5 bases). In germline, CDR1 is SGHVS, CDR2 FQNEAQ. The CDR3 spans 14 residues. Trimming removed 8 bases from V and 4 bases from J, with 17 bases in between.

The gene calls are TRBV9 and TRBJ2-3; 8 nucleotides match TRBD2. The CDR3 sequence is 16 residues long. Germline-derived CDR1 and CDR2 are SGDLS and YYNGEE. The J segment lost 2 bases and the V segment lost 1 base, leaving 6 bases of the junction unmatched. CDR3 nucleotide sequence: TGTGCCAGCAGCGTAAACCGCGGGAGGTCCACAGATACGCAGTATTTT. Amino acids: CASSVNRGRSTDTQYF. The full variable domain, with the rest looked up from reference TRBV9 and TRBJ2-3, is DSGVTQTPKHLITATGQRVTLRCSPRSGDLSVYWYQQSLDQGLQFLIQYYNGEERAKGNILERFSAQQFPDLHSELNLSSLELGDSALYFCASSVNRGRSTDTQYFGPGTRLTVL.

This clone was observed a single time. The rearrangement links TRBV5-1 to TRBJ2-3; D possibly corresponds to TRBD1 (5 bases). Germline V gene sequence: CDR1 SGHRS, CDR2 YFSETQ. V dropped 4 bases and J dropped 4 bases, with 16 bases sitting between them. This CDR3 comprises 15 residues. The CDR3 sequence is CASSPEGRRADTQYF. CDR3 DNA sequence: TGCGCCAGCAGCCCCGAAGGTCGCAGGGCAGATACGCAGTATTTT.

The chain is built from TRBV5-4 and TRBJ2-7; 10 nucleotides line up with TRBD2. Trimming removed 3 bases from V and 4 bases from J; junction bases left unmatched: 4. The CDR3 has 14 amino acids. CDR1 is SGHNT, CDR2 YYREEE, per germline (reference sequence). The CDR3 protein is CASSWTSGRYEQYF. For the CDR3, the DNA is TGTGCCAGCAGCTGGACTAGCGGCAGATACGAGCAGTACTTC.

The chain links TRBV2 to TRBJ1-1; D remains unclear. Trimming took off 4 bases at V and 0 bases at J, with 6 bases between the two ends. Germline values: CDR1 SNHLY, CDR2 FYNNEI. The CDR3 has 13 residues. CDR3 amino acids: CASSGHLNTEAFF. CDR3 sequence (DNA): TGTGCCAGCAGTGGACACCTGAACACTGAAGCTTTCTTT.

V is TRBV28 and J is TRBJ2-2; 12 bases match TRBD2. The CDR3 spans 16 residues. Germline V CDR1 and CDR2: MDHEN, SYDVKM. V shed 3 bases and J 6 bases; nucleotides not matched to a gene: 5. The CDR3 is CASSFLGLAGSGELFF. DNA for the CDR3: TGTGCCAGCAGTTTTTTGGGACTAGCGGGCTCCGGGGAGCTGTTTTTT. Drawing the rest from reference TRBV28 and TRBJ2-2, the complete variable domain is DVKVTQSSRYLVKRTGEKVFLECVQDMDHENMFWYRQDPGLGLRLIYFSYDVKMKEKGDIPEGYSVSREKKERFSLILESASTNQTSMYLCASSFLGLAGSGELFFGEGSRLTVL.

This chain joins TRBV5-8 and TRBJ2-7; 9 nucleotides align to TRBD1. The ends lost 2 bases at V and 3 bases at J; junction bases unmatched: 3. This CDR3 has 14 amino acids. Germline V gene lookup returns CDR1 SGHTS and CDR2 YDEGEE. This CDR3 reads CASSLGTGIYEQYF. The DNA for the CDR3 is TGTGCCAGCAGCTTAGGGACAGGGATCTACGAGCAGTACTTC.

The chain is built from TRBV6-5 and TRBJ2-3; 8 bases match TRBD1. The CDR3 contains 15 residues. With 2 bases clipped from V and 4 bases from J, the junction kept 5 bases outside the gene matches. CDR1 is MNHEY, CDR2 SVGAGI, per germline. CDR3 bases: TGTGCCAGCAGTTACCTAGGACAGGGCGCAGATACGCAGTATTTT. This translates into CASSYLGQGADTQYF.

The chain recombines TRBV7-7 with TRBJ2-1; possible D gene TRBD2, 6 bases. CDR1 is SSHAT and CDR2 is FNYEAQ in the germline V gene (reference sequence). This CDR3 is 17 amino acids long. V was shortened by 5 bases and J by 0 bases, with 17 bases between the two germline ends. The CDR3, as DNA: TGTGCCAGCAGCAATGCGGTTGGGGGGAGCTCCTACAATGAGCAGTTCTTC. Encoded protein: CASSNAVGGSSYNEQFF.

V gene TRBV5-1 combines with J gene TRBJ1-1; 8 bases map to TRBD1. From germline, CDR1 is SGHRS and CDR2 YFSETQ. There are 15 residues in the CDR3. V was pared by 4 bases and J by 6 bases, with 11 bases of the junction left unmatched. The CDR3 loop is CASSETRQGPAEAFF. CDR3 coding DNA: TGCGCCAGCAGCGAAACGAGACAGGGGCCGGCTGAAGCTTTCTTT.

The chain is built from TRBV2 and TRBJ2-1, with TRBD1 matching over 7 bases. The V gene's germline CDR1 is SNHLY and CDR2 FYNNEI. The V gene end was trimmed by 0 bases and the J gene end by 5 bases; junction bases not matched to a gene: 7. This CDR3 spans 16 amino acids. CDR3 amino acids: CASSEAGIGTDNEQFF. Written as DNA, the CDR3 is TGTGCCAGCAGTGAAGCGGGAATAGGGACAGACAATGAGCAGTTCTTC.

This chain uses TRBV18 with TRBJ1-5; tentative D call: TRBD1 (6 bases). CDR3 length: 14 residues. CDR1 and CDR2 from the germline V gene are KGHSH and LQKENI. V lost 6 bases to trimming and J lost 2 bases, with 11 bases between them. CDR3: CASSQGGGNQPQHF. CDR3 DNA sequence: TGTGCCAGCTCCCAAGGGGGAGGCAATCAGCCCCAGCATTTT. Full variable domain (remainder filled in from reference TRBV18 and TRBJ1-5): NAGVMQNPRHLVRRRGQEARLRCSPMKGHSHVYWYRQLPEEGLKFMVYLQKENIIDESGMPKERFSAEFPKEGPSILRIQQVVRGDSAAYFCASSQGGGNQPQHFGDGTRLSIL.

The chain combines TRBV11-2 with TRBJ2-7; TRBD1 is a possible D gene (6 bases). With 2 bases removed from V and 3 bases from J, the gap between germline ends came to 17 bases. Germline V gene data show CDR1 as SGHAT and CDR2 as FQNNGV. This CDR3 contains 16 residues. For the CDR3, the DNA is TGTGCCAGCAGCTTAAAAGGACAGACAAACCACTACGAGCAGTACTTC. Protein: CASSLKGQTNHYEQYF.

The gene calls are TRBV9 and TRBJ2-1, with D perhaps matching TRBD2 (5 bases). Germline V gene sequence: CDR1 SGDLS, CDR2 YYNGEE. The CDR3 runs to 16 residues. With 1 base removed from V and 0 bases from J, the gap between germline ends came to 11 bases. The CDR3 reads CASSVYGESSYNEQFF. The DNA of the CDR3 is TGTGCCAGCAGCGTATACGGGGAGAGCTCCTACAATGAGCAGTTCTTC.